What follows are 12 T cell receptor beta chains derived from one specimen sequenced in a study of cytomegalovirus exposure and HLA in healthy donors. Primers: 60 Vbeta forward and 13 Jbeta reverse. The data were produced by immunoSEQ multiplex PCR, yet TCRdb's version contains in-frame clones alone and is incomplete. The sample has 75,000 to 90,000 clones, around 79% seen once; the top ten hold less than 6%. The material sequenced was PBMCs. The receptors originated from a male donor in good health and CMV-seropositive.

This sequence joins TRBV6-1 and TRBJ2-3, with 11 bases aligning to TRBD1. This CDR3 region has 15 residues. Germline CDR1 and CDR2: MNHNS and SASEGT. J was trimmed by 4 bases and V by 5 bases; bases with no gene match: 5. DNA of the CDR3: TGTGCCAGCAGTTCAATGGACAGGGGGCCAGATACGCAGTATTTT. Translated: CASSSMDRGPDTQYF.

The chain joins TRBV7-8 to TRBJ2-2, with D possibly TRBD1 on 7 matching bases. The germline V gene has CDR1 SGHVS and CDR2 FQNEAQ. CDR3 length: 16 residues. Trimming shortened V by 5 bases and J by 5 bases, and 18 bases separated the two germline ends. CDR3 DNA: TGTGCCAGCAGCGAAAGAGTCCAGGGGGGTACCGGGGAGCTGTTTTTT. It codes for CASSERVQGGTGELFF.

The rearrangement uses TRBV5-1 and TRBJ2-5; 7 bases align to TRBD1. The trim removed 1 base at V and 1 base at J, leaving 7 bases unmatched. CDR1 and CDR2 from the germline V gene are SGHRS and YFSETQ. The CDR3 has 16 residues. This CDR3 reads CASSLSGTVAQETQYF. CDR3 coding DNA: TGCGCCAGCAGCTTGTCGGGGACAGTGGCCCAAGAGACCCAGTACTTC.

The chain has TRBV10-3 and TRBJ2-7; D is undetermined. Trimming removed 4 bases at V and 1 base at J, with 8 bases between. Germline V gene sequence: CDR1 ENHRY, CDR2 SYGVKD. CDR3 length: 13 amino acids. The CDR3 DNA is TGTGCCATCAGTGGGTCTATTTCCTACGAGCAGTACTTC. Translation: CAISGSISYEQYF.

The V and J genes are TRBV5-6 and TRBJ2-5, with 14 bases matching TRBD2. The DNA end is more similar to TRBJ2-7, so the J call may be wrong. Germline CDR1 reads SGHDT; CDR2 reads YYEEEE. This CDR3 is 18 amino acids long. The CDR3 sequence: CASSVGLAGALLVYEQYF. The CDR3 DNA sequence: TGTGCCAGCAGCGTGGGACTAGCGGGGGCACTGCTTGTCTACGAGCAGTACTTC.

V and J are TRBV2 and TRBJ2-1, with a tentative D call TRBD2 (5 bases). V lost 2 bases to trimming and J lost 0 bases, with 14 bases between them. CDR3 length equals 17 residues. Looked up from germline, CDR1 is SNHLY and CDR2 is FYNNEI. Here the CDR3 DNA reads TGTGCCAGCAGTGAAATGGGCGGGCTGAGCTCCTACAATGAGCAGTTCTTC. Translating gives CASSEMGGLSSYNEQFF.

This clone was seen just once. The chain is built from TRBV6-6 and TRBJ2-5, with 9 nucleotides matching TRBD1. Germline CDR1 reads MNHNY; CDR2 reads SVGAGI (reference sequence). V lost 4 bases to trimming and J lost 5 bases; unmatched junction nucleotides: 8. The CDR3 extends over 15 amino acids. CDR3 loop: CASSLGTGSGETQYF. CDR3 nucleotide sequence: TGTGCCAGCAGTTTAGGGACAGGGTCGGGCGAGACCCAGTACTTC.

The rearrangement joins TRBV6-5 to TRBJ2-1, with 7 bases lining up with TRBD1. There are 15 residues in the CDR3. Germline V gene data show CDR1 as MNHEY and CDR2 as SVGAGI. Unmatched junction bases numbered 9, after V lost 8 bases and J lost 2 bases. CDR3 sequence: CASEAQGVPYNEQFF. As DNA, the CDR3 is TGTGCCAGCGAAGCCCAGGGGGTCCCCTACAATGAGCAGTTCTTC.

The table lists this clone with a count of one. The gene calls are TRBV5-3 and TRBJ2-1, with TRBD2 matching over 12 bases. TRBV5-3 is marked as an open reading frame, function uncertain. V shed 1 base, J shed 4 bases, and the junction held 3 bases outside the gene matches. CDR3 length: 16 residues. The CDR3 DNA reads as TGTGCCAGAAGCTTGAGGACTAGCGGGGAGTACAATGAGCAGTTCTTC. Translated: CARSLRTSGEYNEQFF.

The rearrangement links TRBV4-1 to TRBJ2-1, with D possibly matching TRBD2 (6 bases). Germline values: CDR1 MGHRA, CDR2 YSYEKL. V lost 1 base, J lost 8 bases, and 15 bases lay in between. CDR3 size: 15 residues. The CDR3 here is CASSQVLASEHEQFF. CDR3 sequence (DNA): TGCGCCAGCAGCCAAGTGCTAGCGTCAGAGCATGAGCAGTTCTTC.

The chain is built from TRBV28 and TRBJ2-7; 7 nucleotides agree with TRBD2. The CDR3 is made up of 17 amino acids. With V trimmed by 0 bases and J by 0 bases, 8 bases remained unmatched. Germline lookup yields CDR1 MDHEN and CDR2 SYDVKM. The CDR3 is CASSLWGIAGSSYEQYF. CDR3 sequence (DNA): TGTGCCAGCAGTTTATGGGGCATAGCGGGCAGCTCCTACGAGCAGTACTTC. The entire variable domain, with the rest obtained from reference TRBV28 and TRBJ2-7, is as follows: DVKVTQSSRYLVKRTGEKVFLECVQDMDHENMFWYRQDPGLGLRLIYFSYDVKMKEKGDIPEGYSVSREKKERFSLILESASTNQTSMYLCASSLWGIAGSSYEQYFGPGTRLTVT.

This chain links TRBV5-1 with TRBJ2-1; D might be TRBD2 (7 bases). Per germline, CDR1 SGHRS and CDR2 YFSETQ. Trimming cost V 7 bases and J 6 bases, with 20 bases left between them. CDR3 length equals 15 residues. DNA for the CDR3: TGCGCCAGCCGCCAACAGGGCGGGGGTTCCAATGAGCAGTTCTTC. It is translated as CASRQQGGGSNEQFF.